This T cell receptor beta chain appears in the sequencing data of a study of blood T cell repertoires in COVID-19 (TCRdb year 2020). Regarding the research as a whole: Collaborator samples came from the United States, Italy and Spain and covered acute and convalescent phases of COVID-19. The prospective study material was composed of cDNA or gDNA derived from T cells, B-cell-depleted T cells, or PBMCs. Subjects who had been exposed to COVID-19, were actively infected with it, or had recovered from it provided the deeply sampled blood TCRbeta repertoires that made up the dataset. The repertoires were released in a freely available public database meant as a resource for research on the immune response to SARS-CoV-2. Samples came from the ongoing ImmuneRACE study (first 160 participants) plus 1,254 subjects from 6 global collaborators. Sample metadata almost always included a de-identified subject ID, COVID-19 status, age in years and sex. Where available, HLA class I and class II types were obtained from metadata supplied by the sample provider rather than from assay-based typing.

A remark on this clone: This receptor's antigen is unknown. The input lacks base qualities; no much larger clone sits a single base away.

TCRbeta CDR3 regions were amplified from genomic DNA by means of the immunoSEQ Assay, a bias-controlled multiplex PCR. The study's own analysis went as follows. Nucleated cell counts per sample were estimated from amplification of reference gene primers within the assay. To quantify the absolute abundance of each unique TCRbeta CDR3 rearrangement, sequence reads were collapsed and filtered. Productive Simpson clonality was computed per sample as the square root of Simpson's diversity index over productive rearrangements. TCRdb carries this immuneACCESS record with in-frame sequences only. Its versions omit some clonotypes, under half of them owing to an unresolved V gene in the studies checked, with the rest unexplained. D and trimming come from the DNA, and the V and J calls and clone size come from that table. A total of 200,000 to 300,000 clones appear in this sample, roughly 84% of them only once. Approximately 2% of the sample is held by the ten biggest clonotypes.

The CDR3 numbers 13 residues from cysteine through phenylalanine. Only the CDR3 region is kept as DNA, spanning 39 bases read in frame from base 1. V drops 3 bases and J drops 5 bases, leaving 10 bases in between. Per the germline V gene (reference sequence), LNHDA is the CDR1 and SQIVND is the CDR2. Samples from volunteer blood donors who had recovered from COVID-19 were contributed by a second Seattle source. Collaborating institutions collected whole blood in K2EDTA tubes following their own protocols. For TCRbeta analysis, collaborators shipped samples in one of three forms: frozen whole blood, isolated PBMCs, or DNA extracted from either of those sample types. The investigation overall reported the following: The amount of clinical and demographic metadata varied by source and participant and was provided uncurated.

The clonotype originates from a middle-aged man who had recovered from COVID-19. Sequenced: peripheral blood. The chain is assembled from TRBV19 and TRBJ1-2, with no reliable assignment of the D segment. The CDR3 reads CASSMRGWYGYTF. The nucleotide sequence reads TGTGCCAGTAGTATGAGAGGGTGGTATGGCTACACCTTC. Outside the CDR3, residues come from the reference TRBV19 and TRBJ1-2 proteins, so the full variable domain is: DGGITQSPKYLFRKEGQNVTLSCEQNLNHDAMYWYRQDPGQGLRLIYYSQIVNDFQKGDIAEGYSVSREKKESFPLTVTSAQKNPTAFYLCASSMRGWYGYTFGSGTRLTVV.